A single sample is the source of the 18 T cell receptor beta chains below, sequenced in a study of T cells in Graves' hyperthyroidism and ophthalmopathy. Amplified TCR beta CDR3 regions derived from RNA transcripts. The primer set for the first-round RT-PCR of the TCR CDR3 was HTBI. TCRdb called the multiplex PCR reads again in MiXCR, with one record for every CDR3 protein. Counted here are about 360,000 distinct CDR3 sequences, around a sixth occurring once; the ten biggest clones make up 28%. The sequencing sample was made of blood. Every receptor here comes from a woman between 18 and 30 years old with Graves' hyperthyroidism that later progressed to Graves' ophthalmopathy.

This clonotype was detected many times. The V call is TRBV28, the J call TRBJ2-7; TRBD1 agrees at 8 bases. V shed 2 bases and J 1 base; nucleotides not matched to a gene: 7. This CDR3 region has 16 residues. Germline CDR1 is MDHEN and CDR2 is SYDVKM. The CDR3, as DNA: TGTGCCAGCAGTTTAGCGACAGGGGTTGAATCCTACGAGCAGTACTTC. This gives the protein CASSLATGVESYEQYF. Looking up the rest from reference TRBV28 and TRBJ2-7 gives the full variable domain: DVKVTQSSRYLVKRTGEKVFLECVQDMDHENMFWYRQDPGLGLRLIYFSYDVKMKEKGDIPEGYSVSREKKERFSLILESASTNQTSMYLCASSLATGVESYEQYFGPGTRLTVT.

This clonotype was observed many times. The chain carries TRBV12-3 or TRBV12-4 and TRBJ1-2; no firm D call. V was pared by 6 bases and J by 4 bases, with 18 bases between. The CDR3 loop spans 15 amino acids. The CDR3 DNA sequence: TGTGCCAGCAGCCCGAATCTCGACTCTTTCTATGGCTACACCTTC. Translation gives CASSPNLDSFYGYTF.

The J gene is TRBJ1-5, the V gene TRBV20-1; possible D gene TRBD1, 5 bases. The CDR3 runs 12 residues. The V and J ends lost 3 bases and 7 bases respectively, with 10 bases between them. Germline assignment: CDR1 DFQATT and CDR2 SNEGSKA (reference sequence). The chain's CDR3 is CSASAGYQPQHF. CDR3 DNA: TGCAGTGCTAGCGCAGGGTACCAGCCCCAGCATTTT.

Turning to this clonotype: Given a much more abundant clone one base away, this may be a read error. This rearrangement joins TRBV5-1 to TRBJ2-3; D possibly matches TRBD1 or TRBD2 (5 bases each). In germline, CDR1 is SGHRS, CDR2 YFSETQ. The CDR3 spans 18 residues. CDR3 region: CTSSPHPPGPQSTDTQYF. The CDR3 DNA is TGCACCAGCAGCCCCCACCCGCCGGGACCGCAAAGCACAGATACGCAGTATTTT.

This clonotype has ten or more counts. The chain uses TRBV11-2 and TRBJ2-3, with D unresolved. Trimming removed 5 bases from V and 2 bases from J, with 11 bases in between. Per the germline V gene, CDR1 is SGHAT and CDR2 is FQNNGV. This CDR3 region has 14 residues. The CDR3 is CASSPNAVTDTQYF. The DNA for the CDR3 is TGTGCCAGCAGCCCAAATGCGGTCACAGATACGCAGTATTTT. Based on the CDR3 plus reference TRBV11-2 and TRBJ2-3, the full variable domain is EAGVAQSPRYKIIEKRQSVAFWCNPISGHATLYWYQQILGQGPKLLIQFQNNGVVDDSQLPKDRFSAERLKGVDSTLKIQPAKLEDSAVYLCASSPNAVTDTQYFGPGTRLTVL.

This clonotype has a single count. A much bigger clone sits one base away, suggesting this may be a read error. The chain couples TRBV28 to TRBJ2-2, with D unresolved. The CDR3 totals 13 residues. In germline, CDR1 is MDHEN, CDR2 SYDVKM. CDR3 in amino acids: CAGSFPSGGELFF. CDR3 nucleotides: TGTGCCGGCAGTTTCCCTTCCGGCGGGGAGCTGTTTTTT.

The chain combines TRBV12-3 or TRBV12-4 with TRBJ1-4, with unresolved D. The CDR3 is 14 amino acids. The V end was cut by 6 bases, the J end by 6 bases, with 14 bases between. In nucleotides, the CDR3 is TGTGCCAGCAGCCCGCAATACCAAGATGAAAAACTGTTTTTT. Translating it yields CASSPQYQDEKLFF.

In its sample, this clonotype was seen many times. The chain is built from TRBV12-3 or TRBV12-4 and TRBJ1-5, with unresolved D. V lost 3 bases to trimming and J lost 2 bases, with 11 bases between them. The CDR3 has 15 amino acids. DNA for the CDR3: TGTGCCAGCAGTTTCGGCTGGGGAGGCAATCAGCCCCAGCATTTT. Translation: CASSFGWGGNQPQHF.

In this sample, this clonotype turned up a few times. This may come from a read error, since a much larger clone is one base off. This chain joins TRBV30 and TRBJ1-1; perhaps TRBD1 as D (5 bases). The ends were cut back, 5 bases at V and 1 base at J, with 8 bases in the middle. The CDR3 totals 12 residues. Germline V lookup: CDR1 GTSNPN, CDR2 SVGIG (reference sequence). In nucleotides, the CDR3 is TGTGCCTGGGATGGGGCGAACACTGAAGCTTTCTTT. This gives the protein CAWDGANTEAFF.

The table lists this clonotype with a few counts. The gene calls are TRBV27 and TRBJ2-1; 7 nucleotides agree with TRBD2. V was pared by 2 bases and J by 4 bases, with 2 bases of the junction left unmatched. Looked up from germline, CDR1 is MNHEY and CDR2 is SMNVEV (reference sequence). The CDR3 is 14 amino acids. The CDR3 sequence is CASSLRREYNEQFF. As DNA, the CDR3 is TGTGCCAGCAGTTTAAGGCGGGAGTACAATGAGCAGTTCTTC.

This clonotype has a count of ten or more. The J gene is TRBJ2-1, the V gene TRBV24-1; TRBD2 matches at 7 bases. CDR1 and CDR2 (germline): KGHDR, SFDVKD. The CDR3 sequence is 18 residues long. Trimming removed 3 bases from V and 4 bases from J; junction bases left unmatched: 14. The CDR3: CATSDPSVDLAEYNEQFF. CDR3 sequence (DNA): TGTGCCACCAGTGATCCTTCCGTTGACCTAGCGGAGTACAATGAGCAGTTCTTC.

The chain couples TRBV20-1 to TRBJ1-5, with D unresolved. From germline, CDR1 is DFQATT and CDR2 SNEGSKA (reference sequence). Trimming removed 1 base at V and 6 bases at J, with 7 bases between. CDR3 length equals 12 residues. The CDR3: CSARATGQPQHF. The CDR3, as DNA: TGCAGTGCTAGAGCCACGGGTCAGCCCCAGCATTTT.

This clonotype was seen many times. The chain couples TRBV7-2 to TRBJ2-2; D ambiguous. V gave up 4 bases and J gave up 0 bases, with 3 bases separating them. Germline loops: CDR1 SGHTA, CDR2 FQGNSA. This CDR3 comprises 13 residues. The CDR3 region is CASSWANTGELFF. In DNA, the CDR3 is TGTGCCAGCAGCTGGGCGAACACCGGGGAGCTGTTTTTT.

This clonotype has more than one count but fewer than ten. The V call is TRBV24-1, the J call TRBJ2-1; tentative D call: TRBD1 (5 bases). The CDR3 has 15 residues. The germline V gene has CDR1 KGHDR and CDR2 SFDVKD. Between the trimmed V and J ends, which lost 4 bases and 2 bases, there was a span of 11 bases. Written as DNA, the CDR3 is TGTGCCACCAGTGAAATGGACAAGGCCTACAATGAGCAGTTCTTC. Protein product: CATSEMDKAYNEQFF.

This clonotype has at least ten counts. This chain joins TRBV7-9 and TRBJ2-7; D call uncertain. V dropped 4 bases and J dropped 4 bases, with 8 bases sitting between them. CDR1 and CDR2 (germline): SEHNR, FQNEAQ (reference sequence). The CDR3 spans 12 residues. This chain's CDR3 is CASSSDGYEQYF. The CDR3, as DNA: TGTGCCAGCAGCTCGGACGGTTACGAGCAGTACTTC.

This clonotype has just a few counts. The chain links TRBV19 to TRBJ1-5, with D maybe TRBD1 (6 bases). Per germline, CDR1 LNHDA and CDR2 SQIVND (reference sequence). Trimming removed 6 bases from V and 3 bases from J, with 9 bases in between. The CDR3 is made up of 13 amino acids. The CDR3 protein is CASRNRVNQPQHF. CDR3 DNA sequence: TGTGCCAGTAGAAACAGGGTCAATCAGCCCCAGCATTTT.

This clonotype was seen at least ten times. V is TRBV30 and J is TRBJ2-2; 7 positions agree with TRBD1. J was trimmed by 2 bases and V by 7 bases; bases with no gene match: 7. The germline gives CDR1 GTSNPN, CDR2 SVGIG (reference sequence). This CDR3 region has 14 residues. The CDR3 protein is CAFPDRLNTGELFF. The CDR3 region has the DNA TGTGCCTTTCCGGACAGGTTAAACACCGGGGAGCTGTTTTTT.

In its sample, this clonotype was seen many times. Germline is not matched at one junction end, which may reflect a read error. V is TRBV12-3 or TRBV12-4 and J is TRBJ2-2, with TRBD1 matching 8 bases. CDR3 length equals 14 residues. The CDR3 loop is CASSRDRRSGELFF. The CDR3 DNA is TGTGCCAGCAGTCGGGACAGGCGGTCGGGGGAACTGTTTTTT.